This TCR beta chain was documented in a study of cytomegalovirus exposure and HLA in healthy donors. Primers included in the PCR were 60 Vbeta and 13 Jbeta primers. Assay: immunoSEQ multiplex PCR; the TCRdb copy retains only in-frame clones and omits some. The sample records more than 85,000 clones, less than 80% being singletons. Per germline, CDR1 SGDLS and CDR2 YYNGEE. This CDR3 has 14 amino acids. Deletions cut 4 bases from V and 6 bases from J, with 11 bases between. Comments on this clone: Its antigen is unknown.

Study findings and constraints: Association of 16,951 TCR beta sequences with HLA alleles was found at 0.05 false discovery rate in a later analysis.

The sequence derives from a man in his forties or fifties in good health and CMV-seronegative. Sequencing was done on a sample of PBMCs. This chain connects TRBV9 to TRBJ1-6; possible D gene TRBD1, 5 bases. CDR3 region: CASSQGALNSPLHF. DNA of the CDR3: TGTGCCAGCAGCCAAGGGGCTCTTAATTCACCCCTCCACTTT.